These T cell receptor beta chains were read from a single sample in a study of shared clonotypes between healthy human individuals. The table came from immunoSEQ multiplex PCR; TCRdb's copy has only in-frame clones and leaves some out. The profile shows approximately 1.1 million clones, approximately 78% of them singletons. Sequences were obtained from memory CD4+ T cells from PBMCs. Source of these receptors: a young man in good health. Some clones in this sample may be carry-over from other donors' samples. The CDR3 runs from the conserved cysteine through the conserved F or W. The order of the fields is D gene, clone size, J gene, V gene, CDR3 DNA, CDR3 protein. D genes are given only for firm matches. Some rows mark clone size as missing; the rest say once, few, many or name a class of expanded clone.

>NA|few|TRBJ2-7|TRBV2
TGTGCCAGCAGTGAATATGGCGGCTCCTACGAGCAGTACTTC
CASSEYGGSYEQYF
>TRBD1|NA|TRBJ2-1|TRBV29-1
TGCAGCGTGCAGGGGGCGGTCTACAATGAGCAGTTCTTC
CSVQGAVYNEQFF
>NA|NA|TRBJ1-1|TRBV21-1
TGTGCCATGGACAGCCTGAACACTGAAGCTTTCTTT
CAMDSLNTEAFF
>NA|NA|TRBJ2-1|TRBV30
TGTGCCTCCCGACAGAATTACAATGAGCAGTTCTTC
CASRQNYNEQFF
>TRBD1|NA|TRBJ2-5|TRBV6-1
TGTGCCAGCAGTGTTACAGGGGAAGAGACCCAGTACTTC
CASSVTGEETQYF
>NA|NA|TRBJ1-4|TRBV5-4
TGTGCCAGCAGCTTGGGGGGAGACGAAAAACTGTTTTTT
CASSLGGDEKLFF
>NA|few|TRBJ1-1|TRBV29-1
TGCAGCGTTGGCGTTGGGGACGGATGGAACGGTGAAGCTTTCTTT
CSVGVGDGWNGEAFF
>TRBD2|NA|TRBJ2-1|TRBV28
TGTGCCAGCAGTTCCCCGGGACTAGCGGGATACAATGAGCAGTTCTTC
CASSSPGLAGYNEQFF
>NA|NA|TRBJ1-4|TRBV29-1
TGCGGGTCGAGGACCGAGAATGAAAAACTGTTTTTT
CGSRTENEKLFF
>NA|NA|TRBJ1-1|TRBV5-1
TGCGCCAGCAGCTTGTCGACAGGAATCATGAACACTGAAGCTTTCTTT
CASSLSTGIMNTEAFF
>NA|NA|TRBJ2-5|TRBV28
TGTGCCAGCAGTTTCTCGGGACAAGAGACCCAGTACTTC
CASSFSGQETQYF
>NA|NA|TRBJ2-7|TRBV11-2
TGTGCCAGCAGCTTAGATCCAAGCGGTCCCTACGAGCAGTACTTC
CASSLDPSGPYEQYF
>NA|NA|TRBJ2-2|TRBV2
TGTGCCAGCAGTGTTGATTCTTCCGGGCCCGGGGAGCTGTTTTTT
CASSVDSSGPGELFF
>NA|few|TRBJ1-1|TRBV28
TGTGCCAGCAGTTTTGGGCGGGGGCTGGCCATGAACACTGAAGCTTTCTTT
CASSFGRGLAMNTEAFF
>TRBD2|once|TRBJ2-1|TRBV4-3
TGCGCCAGCAGCCAAGATTTGACTAGCGGGGGCCTTGGACAGTTCTTC
CASSQDLTSGGLGQFF
>TRBD2|NA|TRBJ2-3|TRBV28
TGTGCCAGCAGTGGGAGGGGCCTGGGCACAGATACGCAGTATTTT
CASSGRGLGTDTQYF
>NA|NA|TRBJ2-7|TRBV28
TGTGCCAGCACCAAGTATTCGGGGACCACCTACGAGCAGTACTTC
CASTKYSGTTYEQYF
>TRBD1|NA|TRBJ1-1|TRBV4-3
TGCGCCAGCAGCCCTCGGACAGGGGGCGGTGGGACTGAAGCTTTCTTT
CASSPRTGGGGTEAFF
>NA|NA|TRBJ2-3|TRBV6-6
TGTGCCAGCAGTTACCAGGGACTTAGCACAGATACGCAGTATTTT
CASSYQGLSTDTQYF
>TRBD2|NA|TRBJ2-7|TRBV10-1
TGCGCCAGCAGTCCTCCCGTTCGGCGGGAGGGTTCCTACGAGCAGTACTTC
CASSPPVRREGSYEQYF
>TRBD1|NA|TRBJ1-5|TRBV2
TGTGCCAGCAGAGGACAGGCTCCGAATCAGCCCCAGCATTTT
CASRGQAPNQPQHF
>NA|few|TRBJ1-2|TRBV28
TGTGCCAGCAGTGTGCCCGGGGCAGCTTATGGCTACACCTTC
CASSVPGAAYGYTF
>TRBD2|NA|TRBJ2-2|TRBV2
TGTGCCAGCAGTGGCTCAACTAGCGGGTACACCGGGGAGCTGTTTTTT
CASSGSTSGYTGELFF
>NA|NA|TRBJ1-2|TRBV6-6
TGTGCCAGCAGTTACTCCTTCCGTGAGGTCTATGGCTACACCTTC
CASSYSFREVYGYTF
>NA|NA|TRBJ2-5|TRBV5-6
TGTGCCAGCAGCCGCACCGGAGGGGGCAGGGAGACCCAGTACTTC
CASSRTGGGRETQYF
>NA|few|TRBJ1-1|TRBV25-1
TGTGCCAGCAGTGAATATCAGGGAGGAACTGAAGCTTTCTTT
CASSEYQGGTEAFF
>TRBD2|NA|TRBJ2-7|TRBV27
TGTGCCAGCAGCCCTCTCCCGGGACTAGCGGGAGCTCGTGAGCAGTACTTC
CASSPLPGLAGAREQYF
>NA|NA|TRBJ2-7|TRBV7-9
TGTGCCAGCAGCTTAGGGGCCACAGGGTGGGGGGCCTACGAGCAGTACTTC
CASSLGATGWGAYEQYF
>NA|NA|TRBJ1-1|TRBV6-1
TGTGCCAGCAGTCCCCCCGGGACACTGAACACTGAAGCTTTCTTT
CASSPPGTLNTEAFF
>NA|NA|TRBJ2-2|TRBV11-2
TGTGCCAGCAGCCGACGACTATCAGGGTTCGGCACCGGGGAGCTGTTTTTT
CASSRRLSGFGTGELFF
>NA|NA|TRBJ1-5|TRBV27
TGTGCCAGCAGTTTATCAAACAGCAATCAGCCCCAGCATTTT
CASSLSNSNQPQHF
>TRBD1|NA|TRBJ1-1|TRBV28
TGTGCCAGCAGTTTCTATTATTCCGGGACAGGGGGATCGGGTGGCACTGAAGCTTTCTTT
CASSFYYSGTGGSGGTEAFF
>NA|NA|TRBJ1-1|TRBV9
TGTGCCAGCAGCTTAGACCTCATGAACACTGAAGCTTTCTTT
CASSLDLMNTEAFF
>NA|NA|TRBJ1-4|TRBV28
TGTGCCAGCAGTCCCGCGGGGTCTAATGAAAAACTGTTTTTT
CASSPAGSNEKLFF
>TRBD1|NA|TRBJ1-1|TRBV6-6
TGTGCCAGCAGCCCACAGGGGGCGGGCACTGAAGCTTTCTTT
CASSPQGAGTEAFF
>NA|NA|TRBJ1-5|TRBV5-6
TGTGCCAGCAGCTTGATAGGGACCCCTCAGCCCCAGCATTTT
CASSLIGTPQPQHF
>NA|NA|TRBJ1-2|TRBV9
TGTGCCAGCAGCCGGGACAACTATGGCTACACCTTC
CASSRDNYGYTF
>NA|NA|TRBJ2-3|TRBV7-3
TGTGCCAGCAGCTTACTTGGGGGCACAGATACGCAGTATTTT
CASSLLGGTDTQYF
>TRBD1|NA|TRBJ2-7|TRBV4-2
TGTGCCAGCAGCTACGGACAGGGTCTCCCCTACGAGCAGTACTTC
CASSYGQGLPYEQYF
>NA|NA|TRBJ2-4|TRBV6-1
TGTGCCAGCAGTGAGCCAAACATTCAGTACTTC
CASSEPNIQYF
>NA|many|TRBJ2-5|TRBV2
TGTGCCAGCAATAAGCGCCAAACAGAAGAGACCCAGTACTTC
CASNKRQTEETQYF
>TRBD1|NA|TRBJ1-3|TRBV29-1
TGCAGCGTTGATTCAGGGGGCAATGGAAACACCATATATTTT
CSVDSGGNGNTIYF
>NA|few|TRBJ2-1|TRBV5-1
TGCGCCAGCAGCTTGGGGTACAGCTCCTACAATGAGCAGTTCTTC
CASSLGYSSYNEQFF
>TRBD2|NA|TRBJ2-1|TRBV11-1
TGTGCCAGCAGCCAGCGACTAGCGGGAGCCTATGAGCAGTTCTTC
CASSQRLAGAYEQFF
>NA|NA|TRBJ2-3|TRBV9
TGTGCCAGCAGCGTAGAACAACAGGTTATAGGGACAGATACGCAGTATTTT
CASSVEQQVIGTDTQYF
>TRBD1|NA|TRBJ1-1|TRBV30
TGTGCCTGGAGTGTACCCCCCACGTCCGGGACAGGGAGGGTCTCTGAAGCTTTCTTT
CAWSVPPTSGTGRVSEAFF
>NA|few|TRBJ1-1|TRBV4-2
TGTGCCAGCAGCCGAGGTGCCCGAACTGAAGCTTTCTTT
CASSRGARTEAFF
>TRBD1|NA|TRBJ1-4|TRBV30
TGTGCCTGGAGTACCGGACAGGGCGGTTCGTTTTTT
CAWSTGQGGSFF
>TRBD1|NA|TRBJ1-2|TRBV6-5
TGTGCCAGCAGTTACCCAGGACAGGGGTACTATGGCTACACCTTC
CASSYPGQGYYGYTF
>NA|few|TRBJ2-5|TRBV18
TGTGCCAGCTCTGTAGGCAGTCCGGAGACCCAGTACTTC
CASSVGSPETQYF
>TRBD2|NA|TRBJ2-5|TRBV5-1
TGCGCCAGCAGCTTAGCGGGAAAAGAGACCCAGTACTTC
CASSLAGKETQYF
>TRBD1|few|TRBJ1-5|TRBV27
TGTGCCAGCAGCCAGACAGGGGGCGGCCAGCCCCAGCATTTT
CASSQTGGGQPQHF
>NA|many|TRBJ1-1|TRBV27
TGTGCCAGCAGTGGGGGGGGGCGCACGACCACTGAAGCTTTCTTT
CASSGGGRTTTEAFF
>NA|few|TRBJ1-2|TRBV18
TGTGCCAGCTCACCAGGCTGGGGGAGTTATGGCTACACCTTC
CASSPGWGSYGYTF
>TRBD1|NA|TRBJ2-1|TRBV19
TGTGCCAGTAGTGCCGGGACAGGGATGTACAATGAGCAGTTCTTC
CASSAGTGMYNEQFF
>TRBD1|few|TRBJ1-1|TRBV14
TGTGCCAGCAGCCAAGATTCGGGAGCGGACAGGGCCCGAGCTTTCTTT
CASSQDSGADRARAFF
>TRBD2|NA|TRBJ2-7|TRBV5-1
TGCGCCAGCAGCCGAGGACTAGCTGACTACGAGCAGTACTTC
CASSRGLADYEQYF
>NA|NA|TRBJ1-1|TRBV9
TGTGCCAGCAGCGTCGTGGAAACGACTGAAGCTTTCTTT
CASSVVETTEAFF
>NA|NA|TRBJ1-5|TRBV30
TGTGCCTGGAGAGGGGGACTCAATCAGCCCCAGCATTTT
CAWRGGLNQPQHF
>NA|NA|TRBJ1-5|TRBV6-5
TGTGCCAGCAGTTACAAGGGTAATCAGCCCCAGCATTTT
CASSYKGNQPQHF